The rows below give T cell receptor beta chains drawn from one sample of a study of shared clonotypes between healthy human individuals. TCRdb's table, derived via immunoSEQ multiplex PCR, lists solely in-frame clones and lacks some. The sample lists under 2,500,000 clones, 95% seen once, with around 0.13% in the top ten. The sequenced sample consisted of naive CD4+ T cells sorted from blood. These receptor sequences come from a young man in good health. The CDR3 runs from the conserved cysteine through the conserved F or W. Each record gives: clone size, D gene, V gene, J gene, CDR3 protein, CDR3 DNA. D genes are given only for firm matches. The listing skips clone size in some rows; elsewhere it reads once, few, many or a size class.

NA,TRBD2,TRBV5-4,TRBJ2-5,CASSLGPTSGQETQYF,TGTGCCAGCAGCTTGGGCCCGACTAGCGGACAAGAGACCCAGTACTTC
NA,TRBD1,TRBV5-1,TRBJ1-2,CASSRGTDYGYTF,TGCGCCAGCAGCCGCGGGACAGACTATGGCTACACCTTC
NA,TRBD2,TRBV6-5,TRBJ2-3,CASSYGAGGSDTQYF,TGTGCCAGCAGTTACGGTGCGGGAGGCTCCGATACGCAGTATTTT
NA,NA,TRBV6-6,TRBJ2-7,CASSYSLGQLSYEQYF,TGTGCCAGCAGTTACTCGCTCGGGCAACTCTCCTACGAGCAGTACTTC
few,NA,TRBV5-1,TRBJ1-6,CASSREGAAGVLHF,TGCGCCAGCAGTCGGGAGGGAGCCGCGGGGGTCCTCCACTTT
NA,NA,TRBV10-1,TRBJ1-5,CASSEAGNQPQHF,TGCGCCAGCAGTGAGGCGGGAAATCAGCCCCAGCATTTT
NA,NA,TRBV19,TRBJ2-7,CATSEQGHYEQYF,TGTGCCACGTCTGAACAGGGACATTACGAGCAGTACTTC
NA,NA,TRBV7-9,TRBJ2-1,CASSLTNGFMDEQFF,TGTGCCAGCAGCCTGACTAACGGGTTTATGGATGAGCAGTTCTTC
NA,NA,TRBV7-3,TRBJ2-1,CASSPQGSENEQFF,TGTGCCAGCAGCCCTCAGGGAAGCGAAAATGAGCAGTTCTTC
NA,TRBD1,TRBV29-1,TRBJ1-6,CSVEKDRGSPLHF,TGCAGCGTTGAAAAGGACAGGGGTTCACCCCTCCACTTT
NA,NA,TRBV9,TRBJ2-3,CASSVAPLGRTSTDTQYF,TGTGCCAGCAGCGTAGCACCCTTGGGGCGGACTAGCACAGATACGCAGTATTTT
NA,NA,TRBV5-1,TRBJ2-5,CASSLESRAETQYF,TGCGCCAGCAGCTTGGAGAGCAGGGCCGAGACCCAGTACTTC
NA,TRBD1,TRBV6-6,TRBJ2-7,CASSIGQGGEQYF,TGTGCCAGCAGTATCGGACAGGGTGGCGAGCAGTACTTC